The next 23 T cell receptor beta chains were all read from a single sample in a study of Graves' ophthalmopathy and Graves' hyperthyroidism. Amplification of the TCR beta CDR3 regions used RNA transcripts (as template). After a first-round RT-PCR with HTBI primers, a second-round multiplex PCR was run. TCRdb re-derived calls from the multiplex PCR reads in MiXCR, one entry per CDR3 protein. The profile shows some 750,000 distinct CDR3 sequences, around 40% of them singletons. The sequenced material came from peripheral blood. These receptors were obtained from an adult man with Graves' ophthalmopathy.

This sequence joins TRBV7-9 and TRBJ2-7; 12 bases map to TRBD1. Germline CDR1 is SEHNR and CDR2 is FQNEAQ (reference sequence). The CDR3 spans 17 residues. The ends lost 3 bases at V and 4 bases at J; junction bases unmatched: 10. The CDR3 DNA follows: TGTGCCAGCAGCTTCGCCGGGACAGGGGGCTTAGGGTACGAGCAGTACTTC. This translates into CASSFAGTGGLGYEQYF.

Here the CDR3 reads CSARALAGLAYEQYF. CDR3 in DNA: TGCAGTGCTAGAGCCCTAGCGGGTTTGGCCTACGAGCAGTACTTC. The genes are TRBV20-1 and TRBJ2-7, with 8 bases lining up with TRBD2. Trimming removed 1 base from V and 2 bases from J; junction bases left unmatched: 7. Germline-derived CDR1 and CDR2 are DFQATT and SNEGSKA (reference sequence). This CDR3 comprises 15 residues.

This clonotype has ten or more counts. The genes are TRBV25-1 and TRBJ1-2, with D hard to call. This CDR3 has 12 residues. The ends were cut back, 2 bases at V and 5 bases at J, with 6 bases in the middle. CDR1 and CDR2 (germline): MGHDK, SYGVNS. CDR3 sequence: CASSEKGYGYTF. The CDR3 bases are TGTGCCAGCAGTGAAAAAGGGTATGGCTACACCTTC.

This clonotype was observed a handful of times. J is TRBJ2-7 and V is TRBV7-9; TRBD1 aligns across 8 bases. V lost 5 bases to trimming and J lost 3 bases; unmatched junction nucleotides: 9. This CDR3 is 15 amino acids long. Germline lookup yields CDR1 SEHNR and CDR2 FQNEAQ (reference sequence). CDR3 loop: CASSPRTGGLYEQYF. Written as DNA, the CDR3 is TGTGCCAGCAGCCCCCGCACAGGGGGACTCTACGAGCAGTACTTC.

Concerning this clonotype itself: This may be a read error: a much more frequent sequence differs by one nucleotide. This rearrangement joins TRBV10-2 to TRBJ2-5; unclear D gene. Germline loops: CDR1 WSHSY, CDR2 SAAADI. This CDR3 comprises 15 residues. Trimming removed 7 bases at V and 2 bases at J, with 17 bases between. This CDR3 reads CASIEAIGLQETQYF. CDR3 sequence (DNA): TGCGCCAGCATCGAGGCGATAGGGTTGCAAGAGACCCAGTACTTC.

In this sample, this clonotype turned up many times. The CDR3 sequence: CATSEGFNYGYTF. CDR3 coding DNA: TGTGCCACCAGTGAAGGTTTCAACTATGGCTACACCTTC. J is TRBJ1-2 and V is TRBV24-1; unclear D gene. The CDR3 contains 13 residues. V lost 4 bases to trimming and J lost 2 bases, with 7 bases between them. Germline V gene sequence: CDR1 KGHDR, CDR2 SFDVKD.

This sequence joins TRBV6-6 and TRBJ2-7; D is undetermined. Deletions cut 6 bases from V and 5 bases from J, with 11 bases between. CDR3 length: 12 amino acids. Germline loops: CDR1 MNHNY, CDR2 SVGAGI (reference sequence). As DNA, the CDR3 is TGTGCCAGCAGCCGAACCCCGCACGAGCAGTACTTC. Translated, it gives CASSRTPHEQYF.

About this clonotype itself: This clone may be a read error of a much larger clone one base away. The chain employs TRBV11-2 and TRBJ2-6; D unclear. In germline, CDR1 is SGHAT, CDR2 FQNNGV. CDR3 length equals 15 residues. Between the trimmed V and J ends, which lost 3 bases and 2 bases, there was a span of 8 bases. The CDR3 DNA reads TGTGCCAGCAGCTTCCTCCGCGCTGGGGCCAACGTCCTGACTTTC. Residues: CASSFLRAGANVLTF. Full variable domain (rest looked up from reference TRBV11-2 and TRBJ2-6): EAGVAQSPRYKIIEKRQSVAFWCNPISGHATLYWYQQILGQGPKLLIQFQNNGVVDDSQLPKDRFSAERLKGVDSTLKIQPAKLEDSAVYLCASSFLRAGANVLTFGAGSRLTVL.

This chain uses TRBV9 with TRBJ1-6; 8 bases align to TRBD1. The CDR3 is 15 residues long. CDR1 is SGDLS, CDR2 YYNGEE, per germline. V shed 0 bases, J shed 9 bases, and the junction held 5 bases outside the gene matches. CDR3 in amino acids: CASSVADRVFSPLHF. The CDR3 bases are TGTGCCAGCAGCGTAGCGGACAGGGTTTTTTCACCCCTCCACTTT.

Points on this clonotype: One base away lies a much larger clone, so this may be a sequencing read error. The chain joins TRBV10-3 to TRBJ2-6; D uncertain. This CDR3 has 16 amino acids. The germline V gene has CDR1 ENHRY and CDR2 SYGVKD. V lost 5 bases to trimming and J lost 0 bases, with 11 bases between them. CDR3 sequence (DNA): TGTGCCATCAGTTACCTTCAAGTCTCTGGGGCCAACGTCCTGACTTTC. The encoded protein is CAISYLQVSGANVLTF.

This clonotype was counted ten times or more. V gene TRBV29-1 combines with J gene TRBJ1-2; 7 bases match TRBD1. The CDR3 loop spans 11 amino acids. Germline V CDR1 and CDR2: SQVTM, ANQGSEA. The V gene end was trimmed by 3 bases and the J gene end by 7 bases; junction bases not matched to a gene: 2. CDR3 sequence reads: CSVDSGGGYTF. The DNA of the CDR3 is TGCAGCGTTGATTCAGGGGGTGGCTACACCTTC.

This rearrangement joins TRBV2 to TRBJ1-2; 7 nucleotides line up with TRBD1. After removal of 11 bases from V and 4 bases from J, the junction contained 7 bases not matched to a gene. The CDR3 loop spans 12 amino acids. CDR1 SNHLY and CDR2 FYNNEI come from the germline V gene. CDR3 nucleotide sequence: TGTGCCGACAGGGACAAGGGCTATGGCTACACCTTC. It translates to CADRDKGYGYTF.

This clonotype was seen ten or more times. A read error may produce the germline difference seen at one junction end. This rearrangement joins TRBV2 to TRBJ1-2; no firm D call. Per germline, CDR1 SNHLY and CDR2 FYNNEI. The CDR3 contains 14 residues. This CDR3 reads CTSRNQAILYGYTF. DNA of the CDR3: TGTACCAGCCGCAACCAGGCCATCCTGTATGGCTACACCTTC. Full variable domain (outside the CDR3, taken from reference TRBV2 and TRBJ1-2): EPEVTQTPSHQVTQMGQEVILRCVPISNHLYFYWYRQILGQKVEFLVSFYNNEISEKSEIFDDQFSVERPDGSNFTLKIRSTKLEDSAMYFCTSRNQAILYGYTFGSGTRLTVV.

Points on this clonotype: The junction differs from germline at one of its ends, possibly a read error. The chain combines TRBV10-1 with TRBJ2-5; no definite D call. The CDR3 runs 14 residues. CDR1 and CDR2 (germline): WNHNN, SYGVQD (reference sequence). CDR3 nucleotides: TGCGCCAGCAGTGAGTCGGTCGGCCAAGGGACCCAGTACTTC. It encodes CASSESVGQGTQYF.

The V call is TRBV7-9, the J call TRBJ2-2; TRBD1 might be the D (6 bases). Trimming removed 5 bases from V and 9 bases from J, with 13 bases in between. Germline lookup yields CDR1 SEHNR and CDR2 FQNEAQ (reference sequence). The CDR3 loop spans 13 amino acids. This chain's CDR3 is CASSQGQIWELFF. CDR3 DNA sequence: TGTGCCAGCAGCCAGGGGCAAATCTGGGAGCTGTTTTTT.

The chain has TRBV5-4 and TRBJ1-2, with no clear D. Germline CDR1 is SGHNT and CDR2 is YYREEE (reference sequence). The CDR3 consists of 12 residues. The ends were cut back, 6 bases at V and 8 bases at J, with 14 bases in the middle. The CDR3 region has the DNA TGTGCCAGCACCCGGGCCCAAGAGGGCTACACCTTC. Translating it yields CASTRAQEGYTF.

This clonotype was counted only a few times. The chain links TRBV25-1 to TRBJ2-2; 8 bases fit TRBD1. The CDR3 covers 16 residues. Germline V lookup: CDR1 MGHDK, CDR2 SYGVNS. Trimming cost V 5 bases and J 7 bases; bases outside gene matches: 12. The DNA of the CDR3 is TGTGCCAGCAGTACAGGGGGAGCTGGCGTAGTCGGGGAGCTGTTTTTT. As protein: CASSTGGAGVVGELFF.

This clonotype was picked up many times. The chain is built from TRBV15 and TRBJ1-1; D perhaps matches TRBD1 (6 bases). This CDR3 has 15 residues. V lost 6 bases and J 0 bases, leaving 14 bases between the germline ends. Germline CDR1 is LNHNV and CDR2 is YYDKDF (reference sequence). CDR3 nucleotide sequence: TGTGCCACCAGTATTAAAGGGGGGGTGAACACTGAAGCTTTCTTT. Protein sequence: CATSIKGGVNTEAFF.

Concerning this clonotype itself: The junction does not match germline at one end; this may be a read error. The chain uses TRBV5-1 and TRBJ2-5; 7 positions agree with TRBD1. The CDR3 length is 15 residues. Germline V gene sequence: CDR1 SGHRS, CDR2 YFSETQ. CDR3 DNA sequence: TGCACCAGCAGCTCAGGACAGGCCGCCCAAGAGACCCAGTACTTC. Residues: CTSSSGQAAQETQYF.

This clonotype was seen a handful of times. J is TRBJ1-6 and V is TRBV28; D remains unclear. V was cut by 5 bases and J by 9 bases, with 11 bases left in between. CDR3 length equals 13 residues. The V gene's germline CDR1 is MDHEN and CDR2 SYDVKM. The CDR3 sequence: CASSPQRSSPLHF. The CDR3 DNA reads as TGTGCCAGCAGTCCTCAAAGGTCTTCACCCCTCCACTTT.

This clonotype was seen many times. The chain employs TRBV19 and TRBJ1-6; D is undetermined. V was clipped by 4 bases and J by 10 bases, with 14 bases between them. The CDR3 contains 14 residues. Germline assignment: CDR1 LNHDA and CDR2 SQIVND (reference sequence). CDR3 loop: CASSKAEIGSPLHF. The CDR3 DNA reads TGTGCCAGTAGTAAGGCGGAAATCGGATCACCCCTCCACTTT. The variable domain in full, completed from reference TRBV19 and TRBJ1-6, reads DGGITQSPKYLFRKEGQNVTLSCEQNLNHDAMYWYRQDPGQGLRLIYYSQIVNDFQKGDIAEGYSVSREKKESFPLTVTSAQKNPTAFYLCASSKAEIGSPLHFGNGTRLTVT.

This clonotype showed up just a few times. The rearrangement joins TRBV10-3 to TRBJ2-5, with 8 bases aligning to TRBD1. With 10 bases clipped from V and 3 bases from J, the junction kept 16 bases outside the gene matches. Per the germline V gene, CDR1 is ENHRY and CDR2 is SYGVKD. This CDR3 is 16 amino acids long. The CDR3 region is CASSPDRESLEETQYF. The CDR3 coding sequence is TGTGCCAGCAGCCCGGACAGGGAATCTTTAGAAGAGACCCAGTACTTC.

The V and J genes are TRBV14 and TRBJ1-4, with D hard to call. CDR1 and CDR2 (germline): SGHDN, FVKESK. This CDR3 contains 15 residues. The V end was cut by 0 bases, the J end by 5 bases, with 10 bases between. For the CDR3, the DNA is TGTGCCAGCAGCCAAGACGCGGGCCCGAATGAAAAACTGTTTTTT. Translating it yields CASSQDAGPNEKLFF.